The 7 T cell receptor beta chains in this list originate from one sample, sequenced in a study of T cells in Graves' hyperthyroidism and ophthalmopathy. TCR beta CDR3 regions were amplified from RNA. HTBI primers were employed in a first-round RT-PCR of the TCR CDR3. TCRdb fed the multiplex PCR reads into MiXCR, producing one record per CDR3 protein. In the table there are some 800,000 distinct CDR3 sequences, roughly 40% of which are singletons. The sample was blood. These receptors were obtained from a young man with Graves' hyperthyroidism.

The chain has TRBV11-2 and TRBJ2-2; D is unresolved. The V gene lost 1 base and the J gene lost 7 bases, with 13 bases spanning the gap. This CDR3 has 15 amino acids. Germline CDR1 SGHAT, CDR2 FQNNGV. CDR3 sequence reads: CASSLGGEPVGELFF. CDR3 sequence (DNA): TGTGCCAGCAGCTTAGGGGGTGAGCCGGTCGGGGAGCTGTTTTTT. The entire variable domain, with the rest obtained from reference TRBV11-2 and TRBJ2-2, is as follows: EAGVAQSPRYKIIEKRQSVAFWCNPISGHATLYWYQQILGQGPKLLIQFQNNGVVDDSQLPKDRFSAERLKGVDSTLKIQPAKLEDSAVYLCASSLGGEPVGELFFGEGSRLTVL.

This clonotype was picked up one time. This sequence joins TRBV2 and TRBJ2-7; maybe TRBD1 (8 bases). Germline V CDR1 and CDR2: SNHLY, FYNNEI. V dropped 8 bases and J dropped 2 bases, with 16 bases sitting between them. The CDR3 covers 14 residues. For the CDR3, the DNA is TGTGCCAGCGGGGGGGACAGGATTACCTACGAGCAGTACTTC. Its translation is CASGGDRITYEQYF.

This chain joins TRBV7-2 and TRBJ2-5; 8 bases match TRBD2. Germline V gives CDR1 SGHTA, CDR2 FQGNSA. The CDR3 length is 16 residues. J gave up 1 base and V 0 bases, and 4 bases lay outside the gene matches. The CDR3: CASSLAFLAGQETQYF. For the CDR3, the DNA is TGTGCCAGCAGCTTAGCGTTCCTAGCGGGCCAAGAGACCCAGTACTTC.

The rearrangement joins TRBV7-8 to TRBJ2-5; D may be TRBD1 or TRBD2 (5 bases each). The CDR3 runs to 15 residues. Germline CDR1 reads SGHVS; CDR2 reads FQNEAQ. The V end lost 5 bases, the J end lost 0 bases, and 13 bases lay between the germline ends. The CDR3 loop reads CASSPGTSYQETQYF. The CDR3 nucleotides read TGTGCCAGCAGCCCAGGGACCTCGTACCAAGAGACCCAGTACTTC.

This clonotype has more than one count but fewer than ten. The chain carries TRBV20-1 and TRBJ2-5; 7 bases are shared with TRBD1. Germline V lookup: CDR1 DFQATT, CDR2 SNEGSKA (reference sequence). Unmatched junction bases numbered 3, after V lost 1 base and J lost 1 base. CDR3 length equals 14 residues. The CDR3 here is CSARGGTAQETQYF. CDR3 nucleotides: TGCAGTGCTAGAGGAGGGACAGCCCAAGAGACCCAGTACTTC.

This clonotype was observed many times. The rearrangement links TRBV7-9 to TRBJ1-4; maybe TRBD1 (6 bases). Germline V gene lookup returns CDR1 SEHNR and CDR2 FQNEAQ (reference sequence). The length of the CDR3 is 15 residues. V lost 4 bases to trimming and J lost 3 bases, with 12 bases between them. Here the CDR3 reads CASSSYRDANEKLFF. The CDR3, as DNA: TGTGCCAGCAGCTCCTACAGGGACGCTAATGAAAAACTGTTTTTT.

The chain links TRBV7-9 to TRBJ1-1; maybe TRBD1 (5 bases). This CDR3 region has 16 residues. Germline V gene data show CDR1 as SEHNR and CDR2 as FQNEAQ (reference sequence). Trimming removed 8 bases at V and 4 bases at J, with 23 bases between. The chain's CDR3 is CASRPLSGGRGTEAFF. CDR3 sequence (DNA): TGTGCCAGCCGACCCCTAAGCGGGGGGAGAGGCACTGAAGCTTTCTTT.